This T cell receptor beta chain comes out of a study of immune evolution from preneoplasia to lung adenocarcinoma. Regarding the study as a whole: From normal lung to invasive adenocarcinoma, top clone frequencies appeared to decrease.

As concerns this clone: Antigen: not known.

Sequencing was performed with immunoSEQ multiplex PCR; in TCRdb, only in-frame clones are kept and a portion is missing. The sample lists about 11,000 clones; 75% to 90% were seen once. V lost 3 bases and J lost 4, with 7 bases in between. This CDR3 is 12 amino acids long. Germline V gives CDR1 MNHNS, CDR2 SASEGT. This receptor was identified in a person between 65 and 80 years old with invasive lung adenocarcinoma. Sequenced sample: FFPE invasive lung adenocarcinoma tissue. The rearrangement uses TRBV6-1 and TRBJ2-7; no clear D. CDR3 sequence reads: CASSESAYEQYF. Here the CDR3 DNA reads TGTGCCAGCAGTGAGTCGGCTTACGAGCAGTACTTC.